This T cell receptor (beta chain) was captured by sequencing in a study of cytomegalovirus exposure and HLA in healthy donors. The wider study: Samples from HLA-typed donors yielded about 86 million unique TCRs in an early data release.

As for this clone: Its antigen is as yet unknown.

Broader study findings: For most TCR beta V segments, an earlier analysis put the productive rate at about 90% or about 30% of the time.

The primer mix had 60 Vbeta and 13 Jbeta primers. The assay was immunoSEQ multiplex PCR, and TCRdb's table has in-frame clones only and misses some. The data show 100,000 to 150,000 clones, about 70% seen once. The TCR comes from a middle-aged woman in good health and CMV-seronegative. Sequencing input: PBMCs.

The CDR3 spells CASSAPIFGSPLHF. CDR3 bases: TGTGCCAGCAGCGCCCCGATCTTCGGTTCACCCCTCCACTTT. The gene calls are TRBV7-8 and TRBJ1-6; D not resolved. The CDR3 has 14 residues. Deletions cut 5 bases from V and 9 bases from J, with 14 bases between. CDR1 is SGHVS and CDR2 is FQNEAQ in the germline V gene.